A single sample is the source of the 24 T cell receptor beta chains below, sequenced in a study of shared clonotypes between healthy human individuals. Measured with immunoSEQ multiplex PCR; TCRdb has only the in-frame clones, and not every one. There are a few million clones in the sample; roughly 93% occur only once, and about 0.39% lies in the top ten. Sequenced material: naive CD4+ T cells from PBMCs. Subset specified: CD45RA+ positively selected. These receptors all come from a young man in good health. Some clones in this sample may be carry-over from other donors' samples.

This sequence joins TRBV4-2 and TRBJ2-5; D may match TRBD1 or TRBD2 (5 bases each). CDR3 length: 14 amino acids. Per the germline V gene, CDR1 is LGHNA and CDR2 is YNFKEQ. V lost 0 bases and J 5 bases, leaving 10 bases between the germline ends. CDR3 in amino acids: CASSQEGVAETQYF. CDR3 DNA: TGTGCCAGCAGCCAAGAGGGGGTCGCCGAGACCCAGTACTTC.

This clone was observed a single time. This chain connects TRBV19 to TRBJ2-1; 9 bases match TRBD2. V shed 3 bases, J shed 10 bases, and the junction held 13 bases outside the gene matches. This CDR3 has 16 residues. CDR1 and CDR2 from the germline V gene are LNHDA and SQIVND (reference sequence). The CDR3 region is CASSIFPSGTSGEQFF. The DNA of the CDR3 is TGTGCCAGTAGTATCTTTCCTAGCGGGACCTCGGGGGAGCAGTTCTTC.

The chain links TRBV7-2 to TRBJ2-7; D ambiguous. The CDR3 is 14 amino acids. Per germline, CDR1 SGHTA and CDR2 FQGNSA. The V end lost 1 base, the J end lost 4 bases, and 11 bases lay between the germline ends. For the CDR3, the DNA is TGTGCCAGCAGCTTAGGTTCAGGTTATTACGAGCAGTACTTC. This translates into CASSLGSGYYEQYF.

The V gene is TRBV27, the J gene TRBJ2-7; D is possibly TRBD2 (6 bases). The CDR3 spans 15 residues. Germline lookup yields CDR1 MNHEY and CDR2 SMNVEV (reference sequence). V lost 2 bases to trimming and J lost 2 bases, with 13 bases between them. The CDR3 region is CASSLEAGSAYEQYF. The CDR3 nucleotides are TGTGCCAGCAGTTTAGAAGCGGGTAGCGCCTACGAGCAGTACTTC.

The DNA for the CDR3 is TGCAGTGCTCTTACCCCTGAAGCTTTCTTT. Protein: CSALTPEAFF. V usage is TRBV20-1 and J usage is TRBJ1-1; D unclear. Germline V gives CDR1 DFQATT, CDR2 SNEGSKA (reference sequence). This CDR3 has 10 residues. V was cut by 5 bases and J by 6 bases, with 7 bases left in between.

This chain joins TRBV2 and TRBJ1-2, with D perhaps TRBD1 (5 bases). Germline-derived CDR1 and CDR2 are SNHLY and FYNNEI. The CDR3 covers 12 residues. The V end was cut by 6 bases, the J end by 5 bases, with 10 bases between. CDR3 nucleotides: TGTGCCAGCAGGGGGGAGGAGTATGGCTACACCTTC. This translates into CASRGEEYGYTF.

This rearrangement joins TRBV4-3 to TRBJ1-3; D is unclear. Between the trimmed V and J ends, which lost 3 bases and 0 bases, there was a span of 12 bases. Germline V gene lookup returns CDR1 LGHNA and CDR2 YSLEER. This CDR3 spans 16 amino acids. For the CDR3, the DNA is TGCGCCAGCAGCCAGGAGTTGAGCAACTCTGGAAACACCATATATTTT. Residues: CASSQELSNSGNTIYF.

The chain uses TRBV28 and TRBJ2-1; 10 bases line up with TRBD2. This CDR3 spans 17 amino acids. Trimming at V came to 6 bases and at J to 0 bases, leaving 8 bases not matched to a gene. Germline V gene data show CDR1 as MDHEN and CDR2 as SYDVKM. In DNA, the CDR3 is TGTGCCAGCAGGCGACGGGCTAGCGGGAGCTCCTACAATGAGCAGTTCTTC. This encodes CASRRRASGSSYNEQFF.

The rearrangement links TRBV4-3 to TRBJ2-3; no clear D. Trimming removed 0 bases from V and 8 bases from J, with 3 bases in between. The CDR3 has 11 residues. The germline gives CDR1 LGHNA, CDR2 YSLEER. CDR3 DNA sequence: TGCGCCAGCAGCCAAGAATCTACGCAGTATTTT. Translation gives CASSQESTQYF.

The genes are TRBV18 and TRBJ2-1, with 10 positions matching TRBD2. Germline V gene lookup returns CDR1 KGHSH and CDR2 LQKENI. Trimming at V came to 0 bases and at J to 4 bases, leaving 3 bases not matched to a gene. This CDR3 is built from 16 residues. The CDR3 nucleotides read TGTGCCAGCTCACCACCCAGCGGGAGGGTTTACAATGAGCAGTTCTTC. It specifies CASSPPSGRVYNEQFF.

This chain uses TRBV15 with TRBJ2-7; 8 positions match TRBD2. The CDR3 has 14 residues. After removal of 5 bases from V and 5 bases from J, the junction contained 8 bases not matched to a gene. CDR1 is LNHNV, CDR2 YYDKDF, per germline (reference sequence). In nucleotides, the CDR3 is TGTGCCACCAGCGGAAGACTAGCGCAGAACGAGCAGTACTTC. It translates to CATSGRLAQNEQYF.

Concerning this clone: The same CDR3 also results from other DNA sequences found in this sample. V and J are TRBV7-9 and TRBJ2-7, with unresolved D. V was trimmed by 5 bases and J by 7 bases, leaving 9 bases between them. Germline V gene lookup returns CDR1 SEHNR and CDR2 FQNEAQ (reference sequence). The CDR3 is 11 amino acids. DNA for the CDR3: TGTGCCAGCAGCCCGAACCGTGAGCAGTACTTC. Protein product: CASSPNREQYF.

The CDR3 here is CASRHIAADTQYF. The DNA of the CDR3 is TGTGCCAGCAGACACATAGCGGCAGATACGCAGTATTTT. The V gene is TRBV6-6, the J gene TRBJ2-3, with a possible D match to TRBD2 (6 bases). Trimming removed 6 bases at V and 4 bases at J, with 11 bases between. CDR3 length: 13 amino acids. Germline-derived CDR1 and CDR2 are MNHNY and SVGAGI (reference sequence).

This clone was picked up a small number of times. This chain links TRBV7-9 with TRBJ1-2; D unresolved. The CDR3 loop spans 14 amino acids. From germline, CDR1 is SEHNR and CDR2 FQNEAQ (reference sequence). V lost 5 bases and J lost 8, with 18 bases in between. The DNA for the CDR3 is TGTGCCAGCAGCCCGGTACCGTCTGGGTTGGGCTACACCTTC. Encoded protein: CASSPVPSGLGYTF.

The rearrangement uses TRBV5-1 and TRBJ2-3; no reliable D call. V lost 0 bases and J 1 base, leaving 12 bases between the germline ends. The CDR3 length is 16 residues. Germline-derived CDR1 and CDR2 are SGHRS and YFSETQ. CDR3 nucleotide sequence: TGCGCCAGCAGCTTGGCCGCGTGGGCTCGCACAGATACGCAGTATTTT. Protein: CASSLAAWARTDTQYF.

This clone has just a few counts. The V and J genes are TRBV28 and TRBJ1-1, with D uncertain. Trimming removed 8 bases from V and 2 bases from J, with 12 bases in between. The germline V gene encodes CDR1 MDHEN and CDR2 SYDVKM. The CDR3 runs 13 residues. In DNA, the CDR3 is TGTGCCAGCCATAACCCGACCAACACTGAAGCTTTCTTT. Residues: CASHNPTNTEAFF.

The V gene is TRBV28, the J gene TRBJ2-7; weak D call: TRBD1 (6 bases). The germline V gene has CDR1 MDHEN and CDR2 SYDVKM. V lost 2 bases to trimming and J lost 0 bases, with 14 bases between them. CDR3 length: 16 amino acids. In DNA, the CDR3 is TGTGCCAGCAGTTTAGCTAATGACAGGACCTCCTACGAGCAGTACTTC. Protein sequence: CASSLANDRTSYEQYF. The full variable domain, in which reference TRBV28 and TRBJ2-7 provide the parts outside the CDR3, is DVKVTQSSRYLVKRTGEKVFLECVQDMDHENMFWYRQDPGLGLRLIYFSYDVKMKEKGDIPEGYSVSREKKERFSLILESASTNQTSMYLCASSLANDRTSYEQYFGPGTRLTVT.

The chain carries TRBV18 and TRBJ1-1; D uncertain. The CDR3 sequence is 15 residues long. V lost 0 bases to trimming and J lost 1 base, with 9 bases between them. Germline assignment: CDR1 KGHSH and CDR2 LQKENI. CDR3 sequence (DNA): TGTGCCAGCTCACCACCTAGCAACAGGAACACTGAAGCTTTCTTT. This encodes CASSPPSNRNTEAFF.

The V call is TRBV4-1, the J call TRBJ1-5, with 7 bases that match TRBD1. Germline lookup yields CDR1 MGHRA and CDR2 YSYEKL. The junction had 7 bases not matched to a gene; V was cut back by 0 bases and J by 11 bases. The CDR3 consists of 14 residues. CDR3 in DNA: TGCGCCAGCAGCCAAGAGGACAGGTTGGGGTCCCAGCATTTT. It specifies CASSQEDRLGSQHF.

The rearrangement links TRBV12-1 to TRBJ2-7. TRBV12-1 is shown as a pseudogene. CDR3 length equals 12 residues. The CDR3 sequence: CASSGGTNEQYF. The CDR3 DNA reads as TGTGCCAGCAGCGGCGGGACAAACGAGCAGTACTTC.

The V gene is TRBV5-1, the J gene TRBJ2-7; no reliable D call. CDR3 length equals 13 residues. Germline assignment: CDR1 SGHRS and CDR2 YFSETQ. V lost 3 bases and J lost 4, with 11 bases in between. CDR3 amino acids: CASSSPTTYEQYF. CDR3 sequence (DNA): TGCGCCAGCAGCTCCCCAACCACATACGAGCAGTACTTC.

V gene TRBV7-2 combines with J gene TRBJ1-1; unclear D gene. Germline loops: CDR1 SGHTA, CDR2 FQGNSA. The ends were cut back, 4 bases at V and 3 bases at J, with 12 bases in the middle. The CDR3 consists of 14 residues. CDR3 in amino acids: CASSWRRGDTEAFF. CDR3 coding DNA: TGTGCCAGCAGCTGGCGTAGAGGTGACACTGAAGCTTTCTTT.

The chain recombines TRBV6-5 with TRBJ2-3; tentatively, D is TRBD1 or TRBD2 (5 bases each). Trimming left V 5 bases short and J 5 bases short, with 14 bases between. Per the germline V gene, CDR1 is MNHEY and CDR2 is SVGAGI. The CDR3 totals 14 residues. The CDR3 coding sequence is TGTGCCAGCAGTACCCGGACACGGGGAGATACGCAGTATTTT. Protein: CASSTRTRGDTQYF.

This sequence joins TRBV7-2 and TRBJ1-2, with 7 positions matching TRBD1. The CDR3 spans 14 residues. V lost 2 bases, J lost 3 bases, and 3 bases stayed unmatched. In germline, CDR1 is SGHTA, CDR2 FQGNSA. CDR3 DNA sequence: TGTGCCAGCAGCTTAAGAGGGGGCGACTATGGCTACACCTTC. Translated, it gives CASSLRGGDYGYTF.